These 20 T cell receptor beta chains were sequenced from one sample in a study of T cells in Graves' hyperthyroidism and ophthalmopathy. The TCR beta CDR3 regions underwent amplification using RNA transcripts as the source. Initially, a first-round RT-PCR of the TCR CDR3 employed the HTBI primer set. TCRdb redid the calling of the multiplex PCR reads with MiXCR, one entry per CDR3 protein. The repertoire has about 360,000 distinct CDR3 sequences, roughly 12% of them found once; the top ten carry less than 25%. The specimen sequenced was blood. These receptors were taken from a young man with Graves' hyperthyroidism that later progressed to Graves' ophthalmopathy.

The sample holds many counts of this clonotype. V is TRBV27 and J is TRBJ2-7; TRBD1 matches 10 bases. V lost 6 bases to trimming and J lost 4 bases; unmatched junction nucleotides: 6. Germline V lookup: CDR1 MNHEY, CDR2 SMNVEV (reference sequence). This CDR3 spans 14 amino acids. CDR3 in amino acids: CASSMTGGFYEQYF. Written as DNA, the CDR3 is TGTGCCAGCAGCATGACAGGGGGCTTTTACGAGCAGTACTTC.

The chain has TRBV4-1 and TRBJ2-1; 8 bases are shared with TRBD1. The CDR3 spans 17 residues. CDR1 is MGHRA and CDR2 is YSYEKL in the germline V gene. V lost 3 bases to trimming and J lost 8 bases; unmatched junction nucleotides: 15. CDR3 DNA sequence: TGCGCCAGCAGCCATCCTCGAGGACAGGGTACCTTCGATGAGCAGTTCTTC. As protein: CASSHPRGQGTFDEQFF.

The rearrangement links TRBV19 to TRBJ2-3; the D gene is possibly TRBD2 (5 bases). Germline assignment: CDR1 LNHDA and CDR2 SQIVND (reference sequence). The ends were cut back, 3 bases at V and 6 bases at J, with 10 bases in the middle. This CDR3 has 13 residues. CDR3: CASSIGPGDTQYF. The DNA for the CDR3 is TGTGCCAGTAGTATTGGGCCGGGGGATACGCAGTATTTT.

V gene TRBV4-1 combines with J gene TRBJ1-2; TRBD1 matches 7 bases. V lost 2 bases and J lost 3; bases outside the gene matches: 9. The CDR3 is made up of 16 amino acids. In germline, CDR1 is MGHRA, CDR2 YSYEKL. In nucleotides, the CDR3 is TGCGCCAGCAGCCAAAATAACAGGGGAGCTTACTATGGCTACACCTTC. It is translated as CASSQNNRGAYYGYTF.

The chain links TRBV11-2 to TRBJ1-2; 10 bases are shared with TRBD1. V was clipped by 5 bases and J by 7 bases; unmatched bases: 7. The CDR3 runs to 14 residues. Germline V CDR1 and CDR2: SGHAT, FQNNGV. The CDR3 nucleotides are TGTGCCAGCAGCCCTGGGAGACAGGGGGCTGGCTACACCTTC. This codes for CASSPGRQGAGYTF.

There are many counts of this clonotype. CDR3 sequence: CASSDHRASYGYTF. As DNA, the CDR3 is TGTGCCAGCAGTGACCACAGGGCATCTTATGGCTACACCTTC. This chain links TRBV28 with TRBJ1-2; D is perhaps TRBD1 (6 bases). There are 14 residues in the CDR3. Germline V lookup: CDR1 MDHEN, CDR2 SYDVKM. Trimming removed 5 bases at V and 5 bases at J, with 15 bases between.

This clonotype was observed many times. The rearrangement uses TRBV3-1 and TRBJ2-7, with 7 bases fitting TRBD2. Germline CDR1 and CDR2: LGHDT and YNNKEL (reference sequence). The CDR3 consists of 13 residues. With V trimmed by 1 base and J by 4 bases, 1 base remained unmatched. The CDR3 DNA is TGTGCCAGCAGCCAAGGGGAGGGATACGAGCAGTACTTC. It is translated as CASSQGEGYEQYF.

This clonotype was seen a few times. The chain employs TRBV20-1 and TRBJ1-1, with 7 bases fitting TRBD1. Trimming removed 6 bases from V and 7 bases from J; junction bases left unmatched: 14. The CDR3 is 14 residues long. The V gene's germline CDR1 is DFQATT and CDR2 SNEGSKA (reference sequence). The CDR3 reads CSAPRLGGEIEAFF. CDR3 sequence (DNA): TGCAGTGCCCCCCGACTAGGGGGCGAAATTGAAGCTTTCTTT.

V and J are TRBV9 and TRBJ1-6, with no clear D. The V end was cut by 3 bases, the J end by 9 bases, with 7 bases between. The CDR3 has 12 residues. Germline CDR1 SGDLS, CDR2 YYNGEE. CDR3 DNA sequence: TGTGCCAGCAGCGGATCTAGTTCACCCCTCCACTTT. The encoded protein is CASSGSSSPLHF.

Ten or more counts support this clonotype. The chain recombines TRBV7-9 with TRBJ2-5, with TRBD2 as a possible D gene (6 bases). CDR3 length: 15 amino acids. The V end lost 5 bases, the J end lost 7 bases, and 20 bases lay between the germline ends. The germline CDR1 and CDR2 sequences are SEHNR and FQNEAQ (reference sequence). The CDR3 spells CASSPTGDPPGTQYF. The CDR3, as DNA: TGTGCCAGCAGCCCCACGGGGGATCCCCCGGGGACCCAGTACTTC.

This clonotype was picked up many times. The chain has TRBV11-3 and TRBJ1-1; no clear D gene. Trimming took 5 bases from V and 3 from J, leaving 10 bases between them. The germline gives CDR1 SGHNT, CDR2 YENEEA. There are 13 residues in the CDR3. This chain's CDR3 is CASSELVDTEAFF. CDR3 coding DNA: TGTGCCAGCAGCGAACTGGTGGACACTGAAGCTTTCTTT.

Only a few counts were recorded for this clonotype. The chain recombines TRBV4-1 with TRBJ2-7; 8 bases are shared with TRBD2. The CDR3 consists of 16 residues. The V gene end was trimmed by 3 bases and the J gene end by 4 bases; junction bases not matched to a gene: 11. Germline V gene data show CDR1 as MGHRA and CDR2 as YSYEKL. The CDR3 spells CASSHESPGLVYEQYF. Written as DNA, the CDR3 is TGCGCCAGCAGCCATGAGTCCCCGGGACTAGTTTACGAGCAGTACTTC.

There are many counts of this clonotype. This rearrangement joins TRBV15 to TRBJ2-3; weak D call: TRBD1 (5 bases). V gave up 3 bases and J gave up 2 bases, with 18 bases separating them. The CDR3 length is 17 residues. The germline gives CDR1 LNHNV, CDR2 YYDKDF (reference sequence). CDR3 bases: TGTGCCACCAGCAGCGAAACCGGAGACAGATACACAGATACGCAGTATTTT. Protein sequence: CATSSETGDRYTDTQYF.

The V gene is TRBV20-1, the J gene TRBJ2-7, with TRBD2 matching 8 bases. The V gene's germline CDR1 is DFQATT and CDR2 SNEGSKA (reference sequence). The CDR3 consists of 14 residues. V dropped 3 bases and J dropped 4; count of bases not matched to a gene: 8. The DNA for the CDR3 is TGCAGTGCTAGGATAGCGGGGACCCAGTACGAGCAGTACTTC. This codes for CSARIAGTQYEQYF.

The chain combines TRBV7-8 with TRBJ1-6; D uncertain. CDR1 and CDR2 from the germline V gene are SGHVS and FQNEAQ. This CDR3 spans 12 amino acids. The V gene lost 3 bases and the J gene lost 7 bases, with 4 bases spanning the gap. CDR3: CASSFSNSPLHF. CDR3 coding DNA: TGTGCCAGCAGCTTTTCGAATTCACCCCTCCACTTT.

This clonotype was picked up many times. This chain links TRBV2 with TRBJ1-5; D uncertain. The CDR3 totals 14 residues. Trimming pared 3 bases from V and 5 bases from J, leaving 11 bases between. Germline assignment: CDR1 SNHLY and CDR2 FYNNEI. The CDR3 nucleotides are TGTGCCAGCAGTGAGGGCAGGAATCATCAGCCCCAGCATTTT. It translates to CASSEGRNHQPQHF.

The rearrangement joins TRBV5-1 to TRBJ1-2, with 7 bases lining up with TRBD1. This CDR3 is built from 13 residues. Germline trimming cut 1 base from V and 8 bases from J; bases unmatched to any gene: 5. The germline V gene encodes CDR1 SGHRS and CDR2 YFSETQ. The CDR3, as DNA: TGCGCCAGCAGCTTGAGGCGGACAGGAGGCTACACCTTC. Translated, it gives CASSLRRTGGYTF.

The rearrangement links TRBV19 to TRBJ1-2; TRBD1 is a possible D gene (5 bases). Germline values: CDR1 LNHDA, CDR2 SQIVND (reference sequence). The CDR3 has 15 amino acids. Trimming stripped 9 bases from V and 7 bases from J, with 24 bases between. In DNA, the CDR3 is TGTGCCAGCCTAAAGGGTGGCAGGGAGTCGGGTGGCTACACCTTC. It encodes CASLKGGRESGGYTF.

This clonotype was recorded at least ten times. The chain recombines TRBV2 with TRBJ2-3; 12 bases align to TRBD1. The J segment lost 0 bases and the V segment lost 5 bases, leaving 9 bases of the junction unmatched. The CDR3 extends over 18 amino acids. Per germline, CDR1 SNHLY and CDR2 FYNNEI. For the CDR3, the DNA is TGTGCCAGCAGTTTCCGGGACAGGGGGCCCTCTAGCACAGATACGCAGTATTTT. Protein sequence: CASSFRDRGPSSTDTQYF.

Ten or more counts support this clonotype. The chain combines TRBV2 with TRBJ1-5; 10 bases line up with TRBD1. The length of the CDR3 is 17 residues. Losses at the gene ends were 7 bases for V and 4 bases for J; bases not matched to a gene: 13. The germline V gene has CDR1 SNHLY and CDR2 FYNNEI. The CDR3: CASKRRQGASENQPQHF. CDR3 nucleotides: TGTGCCAGCAAGCGGAGACAGGGGGCTTCAGAAAATCAGCCCCAGCATTTT.